The source of this T cell receptor (beta chain) is a study of blood T cell repertoires in COVID-19. Germline V gene data show CDR1 as LNHDA and CDR2 as SQIVND (reference sequence). The V gene lost 0 bases and the J gene lost 11 bases, with 13 bases spanning the gap. This CDR3 has 13 residues. Using immunoSEQ multiplex PCR, the repertoire was profiled, and TCRdb retains in-frame clones only, with some absent. The profile shows 200,000 to 300,000 clones, 86% of them singletons. Sequenced sample: peripheral blood. This clonotype was sampled from a man younger than 40 with active or convalescent COVID-19. This rearrangement joins TRBV19 to TRBJ1-1; D is unresolved. CDR3 sequence reads: CASSIERSRQAFF. The CDR3 DNA follows: TGTGCCAGTAGTATAGAAAGGAGCCGGCAGGCTTTCTTT.